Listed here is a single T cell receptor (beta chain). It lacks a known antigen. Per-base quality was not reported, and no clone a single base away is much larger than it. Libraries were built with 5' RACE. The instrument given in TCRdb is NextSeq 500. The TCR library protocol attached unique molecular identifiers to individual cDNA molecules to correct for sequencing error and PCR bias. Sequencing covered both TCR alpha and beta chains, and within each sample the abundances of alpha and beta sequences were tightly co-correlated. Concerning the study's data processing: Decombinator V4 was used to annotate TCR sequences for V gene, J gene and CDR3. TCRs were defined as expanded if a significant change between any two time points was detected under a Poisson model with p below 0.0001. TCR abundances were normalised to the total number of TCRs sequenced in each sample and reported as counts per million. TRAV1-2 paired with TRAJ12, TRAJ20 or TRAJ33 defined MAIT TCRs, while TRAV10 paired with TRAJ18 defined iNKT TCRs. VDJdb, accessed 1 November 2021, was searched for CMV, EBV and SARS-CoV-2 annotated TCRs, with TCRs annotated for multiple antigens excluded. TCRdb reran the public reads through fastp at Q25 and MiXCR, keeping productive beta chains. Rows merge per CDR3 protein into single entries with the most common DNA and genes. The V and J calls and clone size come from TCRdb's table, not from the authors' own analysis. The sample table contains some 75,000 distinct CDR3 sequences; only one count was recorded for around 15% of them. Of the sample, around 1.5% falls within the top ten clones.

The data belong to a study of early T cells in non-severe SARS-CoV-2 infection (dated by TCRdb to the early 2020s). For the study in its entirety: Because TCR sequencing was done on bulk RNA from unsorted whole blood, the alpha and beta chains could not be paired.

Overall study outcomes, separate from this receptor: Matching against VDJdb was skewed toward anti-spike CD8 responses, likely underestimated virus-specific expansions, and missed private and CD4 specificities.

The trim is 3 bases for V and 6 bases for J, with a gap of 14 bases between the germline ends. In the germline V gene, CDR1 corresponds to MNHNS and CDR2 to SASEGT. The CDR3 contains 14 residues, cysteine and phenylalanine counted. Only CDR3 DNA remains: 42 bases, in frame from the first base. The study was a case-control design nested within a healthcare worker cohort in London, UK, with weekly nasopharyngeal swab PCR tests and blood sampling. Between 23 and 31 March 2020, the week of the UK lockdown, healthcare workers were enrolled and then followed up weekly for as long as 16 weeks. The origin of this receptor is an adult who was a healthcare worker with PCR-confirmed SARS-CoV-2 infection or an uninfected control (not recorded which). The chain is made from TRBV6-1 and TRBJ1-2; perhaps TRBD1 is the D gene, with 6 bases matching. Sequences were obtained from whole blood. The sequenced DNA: TGTGCCAGCAGTGATAGGCAGGGGTTGGATGGCTACACCTTC. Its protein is CASSDRQGLDGYTF.